The 11 T cell receptor beta chains reported below all come from one sample, sequenced in a study of shared clonotypes between healthy human individuals. The naive CD8 subset, CD45RO-negative cells positively selected for CCR7, excluded terminally differentiated effector memory CD45RA+ cells. Data came from immunoSEQ multiplex PCR; TCRdb stores just in-frame clones and leaves some out. In the table there are about 2 million clones, around 96% of which are singletons. What was sequenced was naive CD8+ T cells sorted from blood. Source of these receptors: a man younger than 35 in good health.

The chain joins TRBV7-6 to TRBJ2-7; D gene uncertain. The CDR3 has 13 amino acids. Trimming shortened V by 5 bases and J by 1 base, and 9 bases separated the two germline ends. CDR1 is SGHVS, CDR2 FNYEAQ, per germline. The DNA of the CDR3 is TGTGCCAGCAGCCCCTCCCTGTCCTACGAGCAGTACTTC. As protein: CASSPSLSYEQYF.

This clone occurred once. The chain is built from TRBV2 and TRBJ2-3; 12 nucleotides agree with TRBD2. This CDR3 comprises 17 residues. Germline V gene data show CDR1 as SNHLY and CDR2 as FYNNEI. After removal of 3 bases from V and 2 bases from J, the junction contained 6 bases not matched to a gene. The CDR3 here is CASSDPGLAGLTDTQYF. DNA for the CDR3: TGTGCCAGCAGTGACCCCGGACTAGCGGGGCTCACAGATACGCAGTATTTT.

CDR3 bases: TGTGCCAGCAGCTTGGGGCTAGCGGCCTCGGAGACGCAGTATTTT. Translating gives CASSLGLAASETQYF. The chain couples TRBV5-4 to TRBJ2-3; TRBD2 matches 7 bases. Germline CDR1 is SGHNT and CDR2 is YYREEE (reference sequence). The CDR3 sequence is 15 residues long. Trimming removed 0 bases from V and 9 bases from J; junction bases left unmatched: 10.

This clone was observed a handful of times. This specimen includes other DNA sequences encoding the same CDR3. The CDR3: CASSMGGAYEQYF. The CDR3 region has the DNA TGTGCCAGTAGTATGGGGGGAGCCTACGAGCAGTACTTC. The J gene is TRBJ2-7, the V gene TRBV19; D might be TRBD2 (6 bases). This CDR3 comprises 13 residues. Per germline, CDR1 LNHDA and CDR2 SQIVND (reference sequence). V lost 3 bases, J lost 2 bases, and 8 bases lay in between.

The CDR3 loop reads CASRTSGTYNEQFF. The CDR3 DNA reads TGTGCCAGCCGGACTAGCGGGACGTACAATGAGCAGTTCTTC. V is TRBV2 and J is TRBJ2-1, with 12 bases that match TRBD2. From germline, CDR1 is SNHLY and CDR2 FYNNEI. The CDR3 length is 14 residues. The ends lost 8 bases at V and 4 bases at J; junction bases unmatched: 3. The complete variable domain, with remaining parts taken from reference TRBV2 and TRBJ2-1, reads EPEVTQTPSHQVTQMGQEVILRCVPISNHLYFYWYRQILGQKVEFLVSFYNNEISEKSEIFDDQFSVERPDGSNFTLKIRSTKLEDSAMYFCASRTSGTYNEQFFGPGTRLTVL.

In nucleotides, the CDR3 is TGTGCCAGCACCTTTGCCTACGAGCAGTACTTC. Protein: CASTFAYEQYF. The V gene is TRBV6-5, the J gene TRBJ2-7; D is ambiguous. Germline loops: CDR1 MNHEY, CDR2 SVGAGI. The CDR3 is 11 residues long. V was trimmed by 7 bases and J by 2 bases, leaving 6 bases between them.

V usage is TRBV15 and J usage is TRBJ2-4, with no clear D. The CDR3 spans 12 residues. The ends were cut back, 4 bases at V and 9 bases at J, with 10 bases in the middle. Per the germline V gene, CDR1 is LNHNV and CDR2 is YYDKDF (reference sequence). The CDR3 region is CATSKDSGIQYF. In nucleotides, the CDR3 is TGTGCCACCAGCAAGGATAGTGGCATTCAGTACTTC.

In the case of this clone: This CDR3 is also generated by other DNA sequences in the sample. DNA for the CDR3: TGCAGCGTTGAACAGGGCTACGAGCAGTACTTC. Translated, it gives CSVEQGYEQYF. The chain uses TRBV29-1 and TRBJ2-7, with D tentatively TRBD1 (5 bases). Deletions cut 2 bases from V and 3 bases from J, with 5 bases between. The CDR3 has 11 amino acids. The germline V gene encodes CDR1 SQVTM and CDR2 ANQGSEA.

The rearrangement uses TRBV19 and TRBJ2-7; unclear D gene. Per germline, CDR1 LNHDA and CDR2 SQIVND (reference sequence). The CDR3 extends over 12 amino acids. Trimming stripped 5 bases from V and 4 bases from J, with 9 bases between. CDR3 amino acids: CASSPGRYEQYF. CDR3 DNA sequence: TGTGCCAGTAGTCCGGGTCGATACGAGCAGTACTTC.

The rearrangement links TRBV28 to TRBJ2-3; 8 nucleotides match TRBD2. This CDR3 contains 13 residues. Germline values: CDR1 MDHEN, CDR2 SYDVKM. After removal of 11 bases from V and 5 bases from J, the junction contained 9 bases not matched to a gene. The DNA of the CDR3 is TGTGCCTCGCGGGGGGTGATTGAAGATACGCAGTATTTT. Protein product: CASRGVIEDTQYF.

A word on this clone: Other DNA sequences in the same sample also yield this CDR3. This chain links TRBV27 with TRBJ1-2; tentatively, D is TRBD1 (5 bases). The germline V and J ends were trimmed by 2 bases and 1 base, with 5 bases remaining between them. Germline V gene sequence: CDR1 MNHEY, CDR2 SMNVEV (reference sequence). The CDR3 has 13 residues. The CDR3 loop reads CASSLRGNYGYTF. CDR3 DNA sequence: TGTGCCAGCAGTTTAAGGGGTAACTATGGCTACACCTTC.